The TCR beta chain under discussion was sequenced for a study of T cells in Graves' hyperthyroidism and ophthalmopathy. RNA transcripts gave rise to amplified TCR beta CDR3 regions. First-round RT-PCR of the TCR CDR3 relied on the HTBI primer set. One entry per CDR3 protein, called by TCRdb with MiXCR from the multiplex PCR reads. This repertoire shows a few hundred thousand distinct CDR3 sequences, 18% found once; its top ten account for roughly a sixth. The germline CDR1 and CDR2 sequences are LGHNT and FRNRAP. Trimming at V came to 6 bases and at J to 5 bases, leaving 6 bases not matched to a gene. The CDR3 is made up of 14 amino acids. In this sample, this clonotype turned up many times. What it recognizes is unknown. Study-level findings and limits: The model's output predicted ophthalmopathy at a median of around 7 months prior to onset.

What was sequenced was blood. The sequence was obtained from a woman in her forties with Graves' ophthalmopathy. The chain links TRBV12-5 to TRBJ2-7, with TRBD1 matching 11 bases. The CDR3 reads CASGDGQGAHEQYF. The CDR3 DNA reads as TGTGCTAGTGGGGACGGACAGGGGGCCCACGAGCAGTACTTC.